This T cell receptor (beta chain) derives from a study of Tregs in tolerant kidney transplant recipients. With regard to this clone: Its antigen remains unknown.

Study-wide results and limits: No direct test of biological reproducibility was done here. Changing PCR primers prevented nucleotide comparison between some patients' samples.

Produced via immunoSEQ multiplex PCR; TCRdb's table is partial and in-frame only. Counted here are roughly 20,000 clones, over 70% occurring once; the ten biggest clones make up roughly 24%. Germline lookup yields CDR1 SGHTA and CDR2 FQGNSA. J gave up 3 bases and V 0 bases, and 10 bases lay outside the gene matches. The CDR3 has 17 residues. Related graft donors supplied nonmyeloablative bone marrow transplants, and mixed chimerism was transient. Thawed PBMCs were FACS-sorted into unstimulated CD4+CD25+CD127- regulatory T cells, CD4+CD25- non-regulatory cells, CD4 and CD8 cells. The sample in question was CD8+ T cells from blood (PBMCs), obtained 6 months after the transplant. The V and J genes are TRBV7-2 and TRBJ2-5, with TRBD2 matching over 7 bases. The sequence was collected from a human patient who received a combined kidney and bone marrow transplant. Part of the T cell pool may stem from the graft donor. CDR3 sequence: CASSLASGGSLEETQYF. The CDR3 coding sequence is TGTGCCAGCAGCTTAGCCTCTGGCGGGAGTCTAGAAGAGACCCAGTACTTC. Supplemented by reference TRBV7-2 and TRBJ2-5, the full variable domain reads GAGVSQSPSNKVTEKGKDVELRCDPISGHTALYWYRQSLGQGLEFLIYFQGNSAPDKSGLPSDRFSAERTGGSVSTLTIQRTQQEDSAVYLCASSLASGGSLEETQYFGPGTRLLVL.